One and the same sample provided the 3 T cell receptor beta chains below, sequenced in a study of blood T cell repertoires in COVID-19 (dated by TCRdb to the early 2020s). Library preparation used the immunoSEQ multiplex PCR assay. Here the immuneACCESS table is served through TCRdb, limited to in-frame sequences with V and J called. Missing clones are a known gap in these copies; in checked studies unresolved V genes cover under half, and the rest lacks a known reason. The sample includes around 130,000 clones, with roughly 80% observed a single time. The ten most abundant clones make up more than 15% of the sample. The specimen sequenced was PBMCs or T cells enriched from blood (not recorded which). The receptors were sampled from a young man who had recovered from COVID-19.

This chain joins TRBV4-1 and TRBJ2-3; D is unclear. The CDR3 length is 13 residues. V shed 3 bases and J shed 4 bases, with 8 bases lying between them. The germline V gene encodes CDR1 MGHRA and CDR2 YSYEKL. The CDR3 DNA reads TGCGCCAGCAGCCAGGGCGTCGCAGATACGCAGTATTTT. Protein: CASSQGVADTQYF.

V and J are TRBV29-1 and TRBJ2-5, with TRBD2 matching over 7 bases. The CDR3 extends over 13 amino acids. Germline lookup yields CDR1 SQVTM and CDR2 ANQGSEA. V lost 6 bases, J lost 2 bases, and 6 bases stayed unmatched. CDR3 protein: CSVDTSAQETQYF. As DNA, the CDR3 is TGCAGCGTAGATACTAGCGCACAAGAGACCCAGTACTTC.

The chain has TRBV7-9 and TRBJ2-7; D is possibly TRBD2 (5 bases). V was cut by 4 bases and J by 5 bases, with 9 bases left in between. The germline V gene encodes CDR1 SEHNR and CDR2 FQNEAQ (reference sequence). This CDR3 contains 12 residues. CDR3 loop: CASSSDLNEQYF. The DNA of the CDR3 is TGTGCCAGCAGCTCGGACTTGAACGAGCAGTACTTC.